This TCR beta chain originates from a study of blood T cell repertoires in COVID-19. Study-level information: T cells, B-cell-depleted T cells, or PBMCs provided the cDNA or gDNA that served as material.

This clone was detected once. Original analysis: From reference gene primer amplification, estimates of nucleated cell counts were derived. Assay: immunoSEQ multiplex PCR; the TCRdb copy retains only in-frame clones and omits some. That table is the source of V, J and clone size, and D and trimming were worked out from the DNA. The profile shows about 160,000 clones, about 90% of them singletons. The CDR3 length is 15 residues. Germline CDR1 and CDR2: SGDLS and YYNGEE. V was clipped by 0 bases and J by 3 bases, with 7 bases between them. What was sequenced was peripheral blood. The V and J genes are TRBV9 and TRBJ1-6, with D perhaps TRBD1 (5 bases). The sequence was collected from a woman aged 70-85 years with acute or convalescent COVID-19. The CDR3 nucleotides are TGTGCCAGCAGCGTAGAGGGGAACTATAATTCACCCCTCCACTTT. Protein: CASSVEGNYNSPLHF.